These 10 T cell receptor beta chains came from one sample sequenced in a study of cytotoxic CD8 clonotypes in ibrutinib-treated CLL. Clones were sequenced by immunoSEQ multiplex PCR, and TCRdb holds only the in-frame ones, with some missing. Among around 140,000 clones listed, roughly 88% were seen once. The sample here was PBMCs, taken after 24 months of ibrutinib treatment. These receptors were taken from a human donor with chronic lymphocytic leukemia.

The chain combines TRBV18 with TRBJ1-3, with 7 bases identical to TRBD1. V shed 4 bases, J shed 0 bases, and the junction held 3 bases outside the gene matches. This CDR3 is 15 amino acids long. Germline-derived CDR1 and CDR2 are KGHSH and LQKENI. As DNA, the CDR3 is TGTGCCAGCTCACGTGGGACAGACTCTGGAAACACCATATATTTT. It specifies CASSRGTDSGNTIYF.

The chain combines TRBV28 with TRBJ2-1; D possibly corresponds to TRBD1 (5 bases). Per the germline V gene, CDR1 is MDHEN and CDR2 is SYDVKM. The length of the CDR3 is 13 residues. The V end was cut by 9 bases, the J end by 9 bases, with 18 bases between. Written as DNA, the CDR3 is TGTGCCAGTTTGCAGGGTGGTGGGATTGAGCAGTTCTTC. Encoded protein: CASLQGGGIEQFF.

The chain joins TRBV7-9 to TRBJ2-7; D not resolved. With 5 bases removed from V and 3 bases from J, the gap between germline ends came to 11 bases. Germline CDR1 is SEHNR and CDR2 is FQNEAQ (reference sequence). The CDR3 runs to 13 residues. The CDR3 region has the DNA TGTGCCAGCAGCACGACCGGACGCTACGAGCAGTACTTC. This translates into CASSTTGRYEQYF.

This clone was observed a few times. The rearrangement uses TRBV5-1 and TRBJ2-2; TRBD1 matches at 7 bases. The CDR3 length is 14 residues. Per the germline V gene, CDR1 is SGHRS and CDR2 is YFSETQ. V trimming: 4 bases; J trimming: 3 bases; junction bases outside the gene matches: 3. CDR3 protein: CASSLGQYTGELFF. The CDR3 coding sequence is TGCGCCAGCAGCCTGGGACAGTACACCGGGGAGCTGTTTTTT.

The V and J genes are TRBV14 and TRBJ2-5; the D is unclear. Between the trimmed V and J ends, which lost 2 bases and 2 bases, there was a span of 15 bases. CDR1 and CDR2 from the germline V gene are SGHDN and FVKESK. This CDR3 is built from 16 residues. The CDR3 sequence: CASSQYVNTPQETQYF. The DNA for the CDR3 is TGTGCCAGCAGCCAATACGTCAACACCCCTCAAGAGACCCAGTACTTC.

CDR3 loop: CASSPESRAGANVLTF. CDR3 DNA sequence: TGTGCCAGCTCACCCGAAAGCCGTGCTGGGGCCAACGTCCTGACTTTC. The chain has TRBV18 and TRBJ2-6; no definite D call. Trimming removed 3 bases from V and 2 bases from J, with 11 bases in between. The germline CDR1 and CDR2 sequences are KGHSH and LQKENI. The CDR3 extends over 16 amino acids.

V usage is TRBV19 and J usage is TRBJ1-3, with no clear D. Trimming pared 8 bases from V and 7 bases from J, leaving 18 bases between. The germline V gene has CDR1 LNHDA and CDR2 SQIVND (reference sequence). CDR3 length: 14 residues. CDR3 loop: CASFKLDAPNTIYF. In DNA, the CDR3 is TGTGCCAGTTTTAAACTTGATGCCCCCAACACCATATATTTT.

The chain combines TRBV28 with TRBJ1-2; D is undetermined. Germline CDR1 MDHEN, CDR2 SYDVKM. The V gene lost 2 bases and the J gene lost 1 base, with 8 bases spanning the gap. The CDR3 is 14 amino acids. CDR3 sequence: CASSLKPVNYGYTF. As DNA, the CDR3 is TGTGCCAGCAGTTTAAAACCGGTTAACTATGGCTACACCTTC.

The chain links TRBV7-2 to TRBJ2-7, with unresolved D. Trimming pared 2 bases from V and 7 bases from J, leaving 9 bases between. Germline V CDR1 and CDR2: SGHTA, FQGNSA. The CDR3 runs 12 residues. The CDR3 protein is CASSLSSWEQYF. CDR3 bases: TGTGCCAGCAGCTTATCTAGTTGGGAGCAGTACTTC. Together with reference TRBV7-2 and TRBJ2-7, the CDR3 gives the full variable domain: GAGVSQSPSNKVTEKGKDVELRCDPISGHTALYWYRQSLGQGLEFLIYFQGNSAPDKSGLPSDRFSAERTGGSVSTLTIQRTQQEDSAVYLCASSLSSWEQYFGPGTRLTVT.

This clone was counted between two and nine times. The chain is built from TRBV2 and TRBJ1-1; maybe TRBD1 (6 bases). The CDR3 sequence is 13 residues long. The germline V gene encodes CDR1 SNHLY and CDR2 FYNNEI. V gave up 2 bases and J gave up 3 bases, with 7 bases separating them. This CDR3 is CASSETGYTEAFF. CDR3 nucleotides: TGTGCCAGCAGTGAAACAGGGTACACTGAAGCTTTCTTT.